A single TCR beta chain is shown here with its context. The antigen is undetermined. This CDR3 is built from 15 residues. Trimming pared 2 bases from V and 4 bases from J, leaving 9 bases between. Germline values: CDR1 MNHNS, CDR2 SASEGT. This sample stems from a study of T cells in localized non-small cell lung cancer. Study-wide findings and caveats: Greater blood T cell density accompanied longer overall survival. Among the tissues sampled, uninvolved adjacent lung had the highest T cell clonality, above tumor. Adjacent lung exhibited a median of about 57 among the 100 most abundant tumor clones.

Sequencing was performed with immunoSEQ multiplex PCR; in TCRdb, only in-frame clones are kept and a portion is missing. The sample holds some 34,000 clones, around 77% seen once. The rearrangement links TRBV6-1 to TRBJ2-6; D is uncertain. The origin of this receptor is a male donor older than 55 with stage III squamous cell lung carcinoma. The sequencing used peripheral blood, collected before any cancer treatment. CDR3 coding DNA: TGTGCCAGCAGTGAACGGCGGCTGGGGGCCAACGTCCTGACTTTC. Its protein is CASSERRLGANVLTF.